This is a list of T cell receptor beta chains from one sample in a study of T cell changes during pregnancy in multiple sclerosis. Using immunoSEQ multiplex PCR, the repertoire was profiled, and TCRdb retains in-frame clones only, with some absent. The data show under 30,000 clones, 80% to 90% seen once. The source material was CD4+ T cells from peripheral blood mononuclear cells, sampled in the first trimester of pregnancy. The receptors derive from a female donor in good health, enrolled as a control in a pregnancy study. Both conserved end residues are part of each CDR3. The order of the fields is J gene, V gene, D gene, clone size, CDR3 protein, CDR3 DNA. D genes are given only for firm matches. Size is stated for part of the rows, as once, few or many counts, or as a class when the clone is expanded.

>TRBJ2-1|TRBV5-6|NA|NA
CASSLVLLSRGNEQFF
TGTGCCAGCAGCTTGGTTCTGCTTTCACGGGGCAATGAGCAGTTCTTC
>TRBJ1-1|TRBV6-6|NA|NA
CASIPPGMRNTEAFF
TGTGCCAGCATTCCGCCGGGGATGAGGAACACTGAAGCTTTCTTT
>TRBJ2-5|TRBV6-6|NA|NA
CASSYSGQGQETQYF
TGTGCCAGCAGTTACTCAGGCCAGGGGCAAGAGACCCAGTACTTC
>TRBJ2-7|TRBV11-3|NA|few
CASSPTPGGSEQYF
TGTGCCAGCAGCCCGACGCCCGGAGGGAGCGAGCAGTACTTC
>TRBJ2-3|TRBV19|NA|NA
CASSMGTAGITDTQYF
TGTGCCAGTAGTATGGGGACGGCGGGGATCACAGATACGCAGTATTTT
>TRBJ1-5|TRBV6-1|NA|NA
CASSEGGRPQHF
TGTGCCAGCAGCGAGGGGGGGCGGCCCCAGCATTTT
>TRBJ1-5|TRBV10-2|NA|once
CASSGGDHQPQHF
TGCGCCAGCAGTGGGGGGGACCATCAGCCCCAGCATTTT
>TRBJ2-2|TRBV19|TRBD1|once
CASSTTGDGGELFF
TGTGCCAGTAGTACGACAGGGGACGGCGGGGAGCTGTTTTTT
>TRBJ2-7|TRBV18|NA|NA
CASSPTGGESYEQYF
TGTGCCAGCTCACCTACAGGGGGGGAATCCTACGAGCAGTACTTC
>TRBJ2-3|TRBV11-2|TRBD2|NA
CASSLGGLAVPDTQYF
TGTGCCAGCAGCTTAGGGGGACTAGCGGTCCCAGATACGCAGTATTTT
>TRBJ2-5|TRBV5-1|TRBD2|NA
CASSLILAGQETQYF
TGCGCCAGCAGCTTGATCCTAGCGGGGCAAGAGACCCAGTACTTC
>TRBJ2-1|TRBV5-1|TRBD1|NA
CASSPIQGAGEQFF
TGCGCCAGCAGCCCTATACAGGGGGCTGGGGAGCAGTTCTTC
>TRBJ2-1|TRBV30|TRBD1|NA
CAWSAGGSSYNEQFF
TGTGCCTGGAGTGCAGGGGGTAGTTCCTACAATGAGCAGTTCTTC
>TRBJ2-7|TRBV28|NA|NA
CASRAGAFSYEQYF
TGTGCCAGCAGGGCAGGGGCTTTCTCCTACGAGCAGTACTTC
>TRBJ1-2|TRBV6-5|NA|NA
CASSPVDYGYTF
TGTGCCAGCAGTCCCGTTGACTATGGCTACACCTTC
>TRBJ2-7|TRBV7-3|TRBD1|NA
CASSKRQGGEQYF
TGTGCCAGCAGCAAAAGACAGGGGGGGGAGCAGTACTTC
>TRBJ2-3|TRBV18|NA|NA
CASSPLEQENTDTQYF
TGTGCCAGCTCACCACTGGAACAGGAGAACACAGATACGCAGTATTTT
>TRBJ1-5|TRBV4-1|TRBD1|NA
CASSQTADRGNQPQHF
TGCGCCAGCAGCCAAACGGCGGACAGGGGCAATCAGCCCCAGCATTTT
>TRBJ2-6|TRBV4-2|NA|NA
CASSQESVSGANVLTF
TGTGCCAGCAGCCAAGAGTCGGTCTCTGGGGCCAACGTCCTGACTTTC
>TRBJ2-3|TRBV6-1|NA|once
CASIRVDTQYF
TGTGCCAGCATCAGGGTGGATACGCAGTATTTT
>TRBJ1-5|TRBV5-6|NA|NA
CASSFRRGGNQPQHF
TGTGCCAGCAGCTTTAGGCGGGGAGGCAATCAGCCCCAGCATTTT
>TRBJ2-5|TRBV7-2|TRBD2|NA
CASSLGGTSGSETQYF
TGTGCCAGCAGCTTAGGGGGGACTAGCGGGAGCGAGACCCAGTACTTC
>TRBJ1-5|TRBV6-5|TRBD1|NA
CASSSTGFSNQPQHF
TGTGCCAGCAGCTCGACAGGGTTTAGCAATCAGCCCCAGCATTTT
>TRBJ2-5|TRBV29-1|TRBD2|NA
CSSRLAGGQETQYF
TGCAGCTCCCGACTAGCGGGAGGTCAAGAGACCCAGTACTTC
>TRBJ1-2|TRBV18|NA|NA
CASSAARADGYTF
TGTGCCAGCTCCGCGGCCAGGGCTGATGGCTACACCTTC
>TRBJ2-1|TRBV5-1|TRBD2|NA
CASSTDGTSGRASNGQFF
TGCGCCAGCAGCACCGACGGGACTAGCGGGAGGGCCTCGAATGGGCAGTTCTTC
>TRBJ1-2|TRBV28|NA|NA
CASSLVVQTYGYTF
TGTGCCAGCAGTTTAGTAGTACAGACCTATGGCTACACCTTC
>TRBJ2-3|TRBV6-1|TRBD2|NA
CASSAQAGGTDTQYF
TGTGCCAGCAGTGCCCAAGCGGGGGGCACAGATACGCAGTATTTT
>TRBJ2-3|TRBV5-1|TRBD2|NA
CASSLPSGRTTDTQYF
TGCGCCAGCAGCTTGCCTAGCGGGAGGACCACAGATACGCAGTATTTT
>TRBJ1-1|TRBV13|NA|NA
CASSATRLNTEAFF
TGTGCCAGCAGCGCCACCCGGTTGAACACTGAAGCTTTCTTT
>TRBJ1-2|TRBV9|NA|NA
CASSVGGSNYGYTF
TGTGCCAGCAGCGTAGGGGGCAGTAACTATGGCTACACCTTC
>TRBJ2-7|TRBV28|TRBD1|NA
CASIITGAPSYEQYF
TGTGCCAGCATCATAACAGGGGCCCCATCCTACGAGCAGTACTTC
>TRBJ1-5|TRBV5-1|TRBD1|few
CASSFLPSSGQGSQPQHF
TGCGCCAGCAGCTTTCTCCCCTCCTCGGGACAGGGTAGTCAGCCCCAGCATTTT
>TRBJ2-3|TRBV6-1|TRBD1|NA
CASSPRQGRADTQYF
TGTGCCAGCAGTCCAAGACAGGGTAGGGCAGATACGCAGTATTTT
>TRBJ2-7|TRBV28|NA|few
CASSLYYRAGSEQYF
TGTGCCAGCAGTTTATATTATCGGGCGGGTAGCGAGCAGTACTTC
>TRBJ2-1|TRBV29-1|NA|NA
CSVVGHDYNEQFF
TGCAGCGTTGTGGGACACGATTACAATGAGCAGTTCTTC
>TRBJ2-1|TRBV6-5|TRBD2|NA
CASSPGTKRFF
TGTGCCAGCAGTCCCGGGACTAAGAGGTTCTTC